These 21 T cell receptor beta chains share one sample of origin, sequenced in a study of STAT5B mutations in CD4+ large granular lymphocyte leukemia. Libraries were prepared by immunoSEQ multiplex PCR; TCRdb keeps only in-frame clonotypes and omits some of them. The sample lists about 40,000 clones; roughly 79% were seen once. What was sequenced was CD4+ T cells from blood buffy coats. These TCRs come from a human donor in good health.

The table lists this clone with a count of one. V and J are TRBV5-4 and TRBJ2-3, with 8 bases matching TRBD1. Germline V gives CDR1 SGHNT, CDR2 YYREEE (reference sequence). The CDR3 contains 14 residues. After removal of 5 bases from V and 0 bases from J, the junction contained 2 bases not matched to a gene. The CDR3 sequence: CASRGQASTDTQYF. The CDR3 DNA reads TGTGCCAGCAGGGGACAGGCTAGCACAGATACGCAGTATTTT.

V is TRBV7-9 and J is TRBJ2-5; D is possibly TRBD1 (5 bases). The V gene's germline CDR1 is SEHNR and CDR2 FQNEAQ (reference sequence). V dropped 5 bases and J dropped 5 bases, with 18 bases sitting between them. The length of the CDR3 is 15 residues. This CDR3 is CASSPRPGSLETQYF. For the CDR3, the DNA is TGTGCCAGCAGCCCCCGTCCAGGGTCGTTGGAGACCCAGTACTTC.

The V and J genes are TRBV6-5 and TRBJ2-3, with D tentatively TRBD1 (6 bases). This CDR3 has 15 residues. CDR1 MNHEY and CDR2 SVGAGI come from the germline V gene. V lost 5 bases to trimming and J lost 2 bases, with 14 bases between them. The CDR3 sequence is CASSPQGRATDTQYF. The CDR3 region has the DNA TGTGCCAGCAGTCCTCAGGGGAGAGCCACAGATACGCAGTATTTT.

This clone turned up a few times. This chain links TRBV9 with TRBJ1-6; possibly TRBD1 for D (6 bases). The CDR3 runs to 16 residues. CDR1 SGDLS and CDR2 YYNGEE come from the germline V gene. V lost 4 bases to trimming and J lost 0 bases, with 11 bases between them. CDR3 nucleotide sequence: TGTGCCAGCAGCCCAGGGGCGAGCTCCTATAATTCACCCCTCCACTTT. It is translated as CASSPGASSYNSPLHF.

The V and J genes are TRBV7-6 and TRBJ2-7; TRBD2 agrees at 8 bases. Germline values: CDR1 SGHVS, CDR2 FNYEAQ. This CDR3 region has 14 residues. Losses at the gene ends were 4 bases for V and 6 bases for J; bases not matched to a gene: 8. The CDR3, as DNA: TGTGCCAGCAGCTCCTACGAGGCGGGGGGCGAGCAGTACTTC. This translates into CASSSYEAGGEQYF.

CDR3 in DNA: TGTGCCAGCAGCCAAGAGGGCTTACCCGGGACTGAAGCTTTCTTT. Amino acids: CASSQEGLPGTEAFF. V usage is TRBV4-2 and J usage is TRBJ1-1; no definite D call. CDR3 length: 15 residues. The germline CDR1 and CDR2 sequences are LGHNA and YNFKEQ. The germline V and J ends were trimmed by 0 bases and 5 bases, with 13 bases remaining between them.

The chain links TRBV10-3 to TRBJ2-7; D remains unclear. This CDR3 contains 15 residues. Trimming cost V 2 bases and J 2 bases, with 13 bases left between them. Germline CDR1 reads ENHRY; CDR2 reads SYGVKD. CDR3 region: CAISEPGQAAYEQYF. The CDR3 region has the DNA TGTGCCATCAGTGAGCCGGGTCAGGCCGCCTACGAGCAGTACTTC.

This rearrangement joins TRBV19 to TRBJ2-5; maybe TRBD1 (6 bases). The CDR3 is 16 amino acids. Per germline, CDR1 LNHDA and CDR2 SQIVND (reference sequence). The V end lost 5 bases, the J end lost 4 bases, and 20 bases lay between the germline ends. CDR3 region: CASSDSGVTYRETQYF. CDR3 in DNA: TGTGCCAGTAGTGATTCAGGGGTTACCTACCGAGAGACCCAGTACTTC.

V and J are TRBV14 and TRBJ2-2, with D tentatively TRBD1 (7 bases). CDR3 size: 14 residues. The germline V gene encodes CDR1 SGHDN and CDR2 FVKESK. V lost 5 bases and J 6 bases, leaving 13 bases between the germline ends. The CDR3 nucleotides read TGTGCCAGCAGCGGCCAGGGGGGACCCGGGGAGCTGTTTTTT. This sequence encodes CASSGQGGPGELFF.

Worth noting for this clone: This clone may be a read error of a much larger clone one base away. This chain joins TRBV7-9 and TRBJ2-7; possibly TRBD2 for D (5 bases). Germline V lookup: CDR1 SEHNR, CDR2 FQNEAQ (reference sequence). The CDR3 has 14 amino acids. As DNA, the CDR3 is TGTGCCAGCAGCGACGACGGAGGCCGCTACAAGCAGTACTTC. Its protein product is CASSDDGGRYKQYF.

This chain joins TRBV27 and TRBJ1-5; no reliable D call. Trimming took 2 bases from V and 3 from J, leaving 8 bases between them. The CDR3 runs to 14 residues. Germline V gives CDR1 MNHEY, CDR2 SMNVEV (reference sequence). The CDR3 coding sequence is TGTGCCAGCAGTTTAAACCGGTTCAATCAGCCCCAGCATTTT. This sequence encodes CASSLNRFNQPQHF.

V is TRBV11-2 and J is TRBJ2-5; D possibly corresponds to TRBD1 (6 bases). The closer fit of TRBJ2-7 to the DNA end suggests the J call may be wrong. CDR1 and CDR2 from the germline V gene are SGHAT and FQNNGV. The CDR3 has 14 amino acids. DNA for the CDR3: TGTGCCAGCAGCTTGGCAGGGGTTGTCTACGAGCAGTACTTC. Protein product: CASSLAGVVYEQYF.

The chain employs TRBV29-1 and TRBJ1-1; unclear D gene. Trimming pared 3 bases from V and 4 bases from J, leaving 6 bases between. CDR3 length: 11 amino acids. Germline assignment: CDR1 SQVTM and CDR2 ANQGSEA. The CDR3 DNA sequence: TGCAGCGTTGAGGGCCTCACTGAAGCTTTCTTT. It specifies CSVEGLTEAFF.

The chain has TRBV5-1 and TRBJ1-5; 9 positions agree with TRBD1. CDR1 is SGHRS, CDR2 YFSETQ, per germline. This CDR3 is 17 amino acids long. V lost 0 bases to trimming and J lost 0 bases; unmatched junction nucleotides: 4. This CDR3 reads CASSLGTGDASNQPQHF. For the CDR3, the DNA is TGCGCCAGCAGCTTGGGGACAGGGGATGCTAGCAATCAGCCCCAGCATTTT.

V usage is TRBV5-1 and J usage is TRBJ2-4; tentatively, D is TRBD1 or TRBD2 (5 bases each). There are 20 residues in the CDR3. Trimming shortened V by 5 bases and J by 6 bases, and 33 bases separated the two germline ends. Germline-derived CDR1 and CDR2 are SGHRS and YFSETQ. The DNA of the CDR3 is TGCGCCAGCAGTCCAGCTCCCTTTAGGACGGGACGGCGGACGGGAAACATTCAGTACTTC. Translation: CASSPAPFRTGRRTGNIQYF.

This clone has a handful of counts. This chain connects TRBV29-1 to TRBJ1-1; TRBD1 is a possible D gene (5 bases). The V end was cut by 2 bases, the J end by 4 bases, with 11 bases between. CDR1 is SQVTM and CDR2 is ANQGSEA in the germline V gene. The CDR3 runs to 13 residues. The CDR3 reads CSVEQLRGTEAFF. CDR3 nucleotides: TGCAGCGTTGAACAGCTTAGGGGCACTGAAGCTTTCTTT.

The sample holds one count of this clone. CDR3: CASSHPRGGLTGGSQETQYF. The CDR3 coding sequence is TGTGCCAGCAGCCACCCCCGGGGAGGGCTTACCGGGGGATCCCAAGAGACCCAGTACTTC. The V gene is TRBV14, the J gene TRBJ2-5; 7 bases are a match to TRBD2. With V trimmed by 3 bases and J by 1 base, 20 bases remained unmatched. This CDR3 is 20 amino acids long. Germline values: CDR1 SGHDN, CDR2 FVKESK. The variable domain in full, completed from reference TRBV14 and TRBJ2-5, reads EAGVTQFPSHSVIEKGQTVTLRCDPISGHDNLYWYRRVMGKEIKFLLHFVKESKQDESGMPNNRFLAERTGGTYSTLKVQPAELEDSGVYFCASSHPRGGLTGGSQETQYFGPGTRLLVL.

The chain employs TRBV7-2 and TRBJ1-2; 9 bases match TRBD1. J was trimmed by 11 bases and V by 5 bases; bases with no gene match: 12. This CDR3 comprises 14 residues. The germline gives CDR1 SGHTA, CDR2 FQGNSA. The CDR3 reads CASSGGTGTFLYTF. The CDR3 nucleotides read TGTGCCAGCAGCGGGGGGACAGGGACCTTTCTATACACCTTC.

This clone has only a few counts. The rearrangement links TRBV5-6 to TRBJ1-5; D is possibly TRBD1 (5 bases). From germline, CDR1 is SGHDT and CDR2 YYEEEE. The CDR3 is made up of 16 amino acids. Trimming pared 3 bases from V and 5 bases from J, leaving 18 bases between. The CDR3 bases are TGTGCCAGCAGCTGGGGCGGCGGGACCGGGGATCAGCCCCAGCATTTT. It codes for CASSWGGGTGDQPQHF.

The genes are TRBV19 and TRBJ2-4, with 8 bases matching TRBD2. The CDR3 has 17 residues. Germline-derived CDR1 and CDR2 are LNHDA and SQIVND (reference sequence). J gave up 0 bases and V 5 bases, and 9 bases lay outside the gene matches. Here the CDR3 reads CASSLSTGGLAKNIQYF. The CDR3 region has the DNA TGTGCCAGTAGTCTATCCACGGGGGGGTTAGCCAAAAACATTCAGTACTTC.

V usage is TRBV2 and J usage is TRBJ2-3; 7 positions match TRBD2. The CDR3 length is 13 residues. Germline V CDR1 and CDR2: SNHLY, FYNNEI. After removal of 6 bases from V and 3 bases from J, the junction contained 3 bases not matched to a gene. CDR3: CASRLGGTDTQYF. The CDR3 coding sequence is TGTGCCAGCAGGCTCGGGGGGACAGATACGCAGTATTTT.